The entry below describes one T cell receptor beta chain. Its antigen is unknown. One end of the junction is discordant with germline, which a read error may explain. CDR1 is MNHEY, CDR2 SVGAGI, per germline. This CDR3 has 15 amino acids. This entry belongs to a study of cytomegalovirus exposure and HLA in healthy donors. Overall study findings and caveats: As a later analysis showed, a missense DCLRE1C variant was linked to trimming of TCR beta V- and J-genes. A likely sequencing artifact accounted for one observed cluster of highly shared sequence variants. Per a prior analysis, the majority of TCR beta V segments were productive roughly 87% or roughly 30% of the time.

60 Vbeta and 13 Jbeta primers were used in PCR. Repertoires were generated with immunoSEQ multiplex PCR, while TCRdb's copy carries only in-frame clones and drops some. Counted here are tens of thousands of clones, around 60% occurring once; the ten biggest clones make up more than 3.5%. This TCR came from a male donor in good health and CMV-seropositive. The specimen sequenced was PBMCs. The chain has TRBV6-5 and TRBJ1-2; 8 nucleotides agree with TRBD1. The CDR3: CASSPGTGGSKGYPF. The DNA for the CDR3 is TGTGCCAGCAGTCCCGGAACAGGGGGGAGCAAGGGCTACCCCTTC.